These T cell receptor beta chains were read from a single sample in a study of Graves' ophthalmopathy and Graves' hyperthyroidism. From the multiplex PCR reads, TCRdb called clonotypes with MiXCR, one entry per CDR3 protein. The table lists about 370,000 distinct CDR3 sequences, 17% of them singletons, with roughly 2.3% in the top ten. The sample taken for sequencing was peripheral blood. Receptors originate from an adult woman with stable Graves' hyperthyroidism. Both conserved end residues are part of each CDR3. Fields, in order: J gene, clone size, V gene, CDR3 protein. A clone size is listed for some rows: how often the clone was seen (once, few, many), or a class if it is expanded.

>TRBJ2-7|many|TRBV11-2
CASSLTLGPLMGAGEQYF
>TRBJ2-2|few|TRBV5-1
CASSLDWPSNTGELFF
>TRBJ2-2|NA|TRBV6-2/TRBV6-3
CASSYSRSGRARGAGDLFF
>TRBJ1-2|many|TRBV30
CAHRGFKGYTF
>TRBJ1-2|many|TRBV4-1
CASSQGNRRGPYGGYTF
>TRBJ2-5|many|TRBV12-3/TRBV12-4
CASSRLAGLSETQYF
>TRBJ2-7|NA|TRBV5-6
CASTRGPGLAGGPPSYEQYF
>TRBJ1-5|many|TRBV7-2
CASSRGAGSNQPQHF
>TRBJ2-7|NA|TRBV12-3/TRBV12-4
CASGLAGGPNEQYF
>TRBJ2-7|many|TRBV28
CASSLFFGQSYEQYF
>TRBJ1-6|many|TRBV15
CATSRQGSSYNSPLHF
>TRBJ2-3|NA|TRBV30
CAWSYRDSSRTDTQYF
>TRBJ2-4|NA|TRBV7-3
CASSLTGQPAKNIQYF
>TRBJ1-2|few|TRBV4-1
CASSQARYRQSNYGYTF
>TRBJ2-5|NA|TRBV7-2
CASSPGRDKIGTQYF
>TRBJ2-2|NA|TRBV29-1
CSRLVGELFF
>TRBJ2-7|NA|TRBV14
CASSPFQVSSYEQYF
>TRBJ2-7|many|TRBV4-1
CASSQGQGFTGREQYF
>TRBJ2-2|many|TRBV6-1
CASSPEVELFF
>TRBJ2-2|many|TRBV7-9
CASSSGAGTNTGELFF
>TRBJ1-5|many|TRBV28
CANSSPTENNQPQHF
>TRBJ2-7|many|TRBV19
CASSIGGRYEQYF
>TRBJ1-5|many|TRBV24-1
CATSGAGPNQPQHF
>TRBJ1-1|many|TRBV2
CASSEAWAENTEAFF
>TRBJ2-7|many|TRBV18
CASSPGTSTYEQYF
>TRBJ1-2|many|TRBV4-1
CASSQSVTYGYTF
>TRBJ2-7|many|TRBV12-3/TRBV12-4
CAKRAPRREGDEQYF
>TRBJ1-2|NA|TRBV12-5
CASARQGPPVGYTF
>TRBJ1-1|many|TRBV12-3/TRBV12-4
CASSRTQGTNTEAFF